What follows are 31 T cell receptor beta chains derived from one specimen sequenced in a study of T cell responses to AZD1222 COVID-19 vaccine. The table came from immunoSEQ multiplex PCR; TCRdb's copy has only in-frame clones and leaves some out. The data show some 200,000 clones, more than 85% seen once. The material sequenced was peripheral blood, taken 28 days after the second AZD1222 dose. The receptors come from an adult who received the AZD1222 COVID-19 vaccine.

This chain connects TRBV30 to TRBJ2-3; D is perhaps TRBD2 (6 bases). V dropped 1 base and J dropped 2 bases, with 10 bases sitting between them. The CDR3 consists of 14 residues. Germline V CDR1 and CDR2: GTSNPN, SVGIG (reference sequence). DNA for the CDR3: TGTGCCTGGAGTGAGCTAGCGTACACAGATACGCAGTATTTT. This gives the protein CAWSELAYTDTQYF. The full variable domain, rest sourced from reference TRBV30 and TRBJ2-3, is SQTIHQWPATLVQPVGSPLSLECTVEGTSNPNLYWYRQAAGRGLQLLFYSVGIGQISSEVPQNLSASRPQDRQFILSSKKLLLSDSGFYLCAWSELAYTDTQYFGPGTRLTVL.

This chain connects TRBV15 to TRBJ1-4; no definite D call. CDR3 length equals 14 residues. The germline CDR1 and CDR2 sequences are LNHNV and YYDKDF (reference sequence). The V end lost 0 bases, the J end lost 12 bases, and 14 bases lay between the germline ends. CDR3 region: CATSRDGANTQLFF. CDR3 sequence (DNA): TGTGCCACCAGCAGAGATGGCGCGAATACTCAACTGTTTTTT. Complete variable domain (other parts from reference TRBV15 and TRBJ1-4): DAMVIQNPRYQVTQFGKPVTLSCSQTLNHNVMYWYQQKSSQAPKLLFHYYDKDFNNEADTPDNFQSRRPNTSFCFLDIRSPGLGDTAMYLCATSRDGANTQLFFGSGTQLSVL.

CDR3 sequence reads: CASLNRHLADTQYF. Here the CDR3 DNA reads TGTGCCAGCCTTAATCGACACCTGGCGGATACGCAGTATTTT. V gene TRBV21-1 combines with J gene TRBJ2-3; TRBD1 is taken as the D call from the table, unchecked against the DNA. TRBV21-1 corresponds to a pseudogene. The CDR3 has 14 amino acids.

The chain employs TRBV9 and TRBJ2-2; possibly TRBD1 for D (6 bases). V lost 1 base to trimming and J lost 7 bases, with 11 bases between them. Germline loops: CDR1 SGDLS, CDR2 YYNGEE. The CDR3 is 14 residues long. The CDR3 DNA is TGTGCCAGCAGCGTACGGACAGCAAGCGGGGAGCTGTTTTTT. Amino acids: CASSVRTASGELFF.

The chain joins TRBV5-5 to TRBJ2-7; 9 positions match TRBD2. V trimming: 3 bases; J trimming: 5 bases; junction bases outside the gene matches: 9. The CDR3 runs 15 residues. Germline V lookup: CDR1 SGHKS, CDR2 YYEKEE (reference sequence). Here the CDR3 DNA reads TGTGCCAGCAGCTACGTTCCGACTAGCGGAGACGAGCAGTACTTC. Residues: CASSYVPTSGDEQYF. The full variable domain, in which reference TRBV5-5 and TRBJ2-7 provide the parts outside the CDR3, is DAGVTQSPTHLIKTRGQQVTLRCSPISGHKSVSWYQQVLGQGPQFIFQYYEKEERGRGNFPDRFSARQFPNYSSELNVNALLLGDSALYLCASSYVPTSGDEQYFGPGTRLTVT.

This clone was counted once. The chain combines TRBV30 with TRBJ2-6; D remains ambiguous. The CDR3 has 14 amino acids. The germline V and J ends were trimmed by 8 bases and 4 bases, with 15 bases remaining between them. The V gene's germline CDR1 is GTSNPN and CDR2 SVGIG (reference sequence). CDR3 DNA sequence: TGTGCCGCACGACGACCAGGAGGGGCCAACGTCCTGACTTTC. Translated, it gives CAARRPGGANVLTF.

This clone was seen only once. This sequence joins TRBV7-2 and TRBJ2-4; D ambiguous. V was shortened by 4 bases and J by 0 bases, with 10 bases between the two germline ends. The CDR3 runs to 15 residues. From germline, CDR1 is SGHTA and CDR2 FQGNSA. The CDR3 is CASSSLDLAKNIQYF. The CDR3 DNA is TGTGCCAGCAGCTCCTTAGACCTAGCCAAAAACATTCAGTACTTC.

V is TRBV2 and J is TRBJ2-7; 9 nucleotides align to TRBD2. The CDR3 spans 12 residues. V was pared by 5 bases and J by 12 bases, with 8 bases of the junction left unmatched. The germline V gene encodes CDR1 SNHLY and CDR2 FYNNEI. CDR3 residues: CASSPLGREGYF. The CDR3 bases are TGTGCCAGCAGTCCACTCGGGCGGGAGGGGTACTTC.

This clone occurred once. The CDR3 here is CASSQHRTSGMGPFLGANVLTF. In DNA form, the CDR3 reads TGTGCCAGCAGCCAACATAGGACTAGCGGGATGGGTCCCTTCTTAGGGGCCAACGTCCTGACTTTC. V and J are TRBV4-2 and TRBJ2-6; 12 bases are shared with TRBD2. From germline, CDR1 is LGHNA and CDR2 YNFKEQ. Unmatched junction bases numbered 18, after V lost 2 bases and J lost 4 bases. The CDR3 is 22 amino acids.

The chain links TRBV28 to TRBJ1-5; TRBD1 agrees at 9 bases. The V gene's germline CDR1 is MDHEN and CDR2 SYDVKM. The CDR3 spans 17 residues. V was clipped by 8 bases and J by 9 bases; unmatched bases: 20. The CDR3 spells CASGPQVWTGVGRPQHF. CDR3 coding DNA: TGTGCCAGCGGGCCCCAGGTTTGGACAGGGGTGGGTCGGCCCCAGCATTTT.

CDR3 amino acids: CASGLVSAGVTEAFF. DNA for the CDR3: TGTGCTAGTGGTTTGGTATCGGCAGGGGTGACTGAAGCTTTCTTT. This sequence joins TRBV12-5 and TRBJ1-1, with a weak D call TRBD1 (6 bases). The CDR3 is 15 residues long. Deletions cut 0 bases from V and 5 bases from J, with 13 bases between. Germline CDR1 and CDR2: LGHNT and FRNRAP.

V is TRBV27 and J is TRBJ1-5; 10 positions agree with TRBD1. V lost 6 bases and J lost 3; bases outside the gene matches: 8. CDR1 and CDR2 (germline): MNHEY, SMNVEV (reference sequence). The CDR3 is 16 amino acids. CDR3 nucleotide sequence: TGTGCCAGCAGGGGACAGGGGCCCCGCCCCAATCAGCCCCAGCATTTT. Translated: CASRGQGPRPNQPQHF.

The chain has TRBV6-5 and TRBJ2-7; D is unclear. The CDR3 has 12 amino acids. V was clipped by 6 bases and J by 6 bases, with 12 bases between them. Germline CDR1 MNHEY, CDR2 SVGAGI. This CDR3 reads CASRAGQSEQYF. CDR3 sequence (DNA): TGTGCCAGCAGGGCCGGCCAAAGCGAGCAGTACTTC.

The chain recombines TRBV7-9 with TRBJ2-2; D ambiguous. Trimming cost V 5 bases and J 3 bases, with 4 bases left between them. This CDR3 has 12 amino acids. The germline V gene has CDR1 SEHNR and CDR2 FQNEAQ (reference sequence). In DNA, the CDR3 is TGTGCCAGCAGCCCGTACACCGGGGAGCTGTTTTTT. Translation gives CASSPYTGELFF.

The gene calls are TRBV11-2 and TRBJ2-1; 10 bases fit TRBD1. V shed 2 bases and J 6 bases; nucleotides not matched to a gene: 10. Germline V gives CDR1 SGHAT, CDR2 FQNNGV. This CDR3 spans 17 amino acids. CDR3 DNA sequence: TGTGCCAGCAGCTTACCTCTGGGACAGGGGAGATCCAATGAGCAGTTCTTC. This sequence encodes CASSLPLGQGRSNEQFF.

This clone was detected once. The V gene is TRBV18, the J gene TRBJ1-2; D is uncertain. The CDR3 has 14 residues. V was shortened by 6 bases and J by 4 bases, with 15 bases between the two germline ends. Looked up from germline, CDR1 is KGHSH and CDR2 is LQKENI. The CDR3 sequence is CASSTMGKGYGYTF. Written as DNA, the CDR3 is TGTGCCAGCTCCACTATGGGAAAAGGCTATGGCTACACCTTC.

The sample holds one count of this clone. V usage is TRBV28 and J usage is TRBJ2-5; 9 positions match TRBD2. The CDR3 totals 17 residues. The V and J ends lost 2 bases and 4 bases, in that order; junction bases with no gene match: 11. Germline lookup yields CDR1 MDHEN and CDR2 SYDVKM. Here the CDR3 reads CASSLPFRVAGAETQYF. The CDR3 DNA reads TGTGCCAGCAGTTTACCTTTTAGGGTAGCGGGAGCAGAGACCCAGTACTTC.

V gene TRBV11-3 combines with J gene TRBJ2-1; 15 bases are a match to TRBD2. V was clipped by 2 bases and J by 8 bases; unmatched bases: 1. The CDR3 sequence is 15 residues long. Germline V gene data show CDR1 as SGHNT and CDR2 as YENEEA. CDR3 region: CASSLRTSGRDEQFF. The CDR3 DNA reads as TGTGCCAGCAGCTTAAGGACTAGCGGGAGGGATGAGCAGTTCTTC.

The rearrangement uses TRBV9 and TRBJ2-1; TRBD2 agrees at 11 bases. Germline V gene data show CDR1 as SGDLS and CDR2 as YYNGEE. This CDR3 region has 17 residues. Trimming removed 1 base from V and 5 bases from J; junction bases left unmatched: 8. The CDR3 reads CASSVMPSGRKDNEQFF. Written as DNA, the CDR3 is TGTGCCAGCAGCGTAATGCCTAGCGGGAGGAAGGACAATGAGCAGTTCTTC.

The gene calls are TRBV24-1 and TRBJ2-5; TRBD2 might be the D (5 bases). The CDR3 loop spans 15 amino acids. Germline CDR1 KGHDR, CDR2 SFDVKD. V lost 3 bases and J 5 bases, leaving 15 bases between the germline ends. In DNA, the CDR3 is TGTGCCACCAGTGATCCGGGCGCCCGAGGGGAGACCCAGTACTTC. Translation: CATSDPGARGETQYF.

J is TRBJ1-2 and V is TRBV7-6; D uncertain. CDR3 length: 11 residues. From germline, CDR1 is SGHVS and CDR2 FNYEAQ. Deletions cut 5 bases from V and 10 bases from J, with 11 bases between. This CDR3 reads CASSLYDVYTF. DNA for the CDR3: TGTGCCAGCAGCCTTTATGATGTCTACACCTTC.

J is TRBJ1-5 and V is TRBV28; D may be TRBD1 (5 bases). The germline V gene encodes CDR1 MDHEN and CDR2 SYDVKM. Between the trimmed V and J ends, which lost 5 bases and 0 bases, there was a span of 8 bases. This CDR3 contains 14 residues. CDR3 protein: CASSMDNSNQPQHF. In DNA, the CDR3 is TGTGCCAGCAGTATGGACAATAGCAATCAGCCCCAGCATTTT.

This clone was detected only a few times. This rearrangement joins TRBV27 to TRBJ2-1, with D unclear. Trimming removed 8 bases from V and 5 bases from J, with 10 bases in between. This CDR3 region has 12 residues. The germline gives CDR1 MNHEY, CDR2 SMNVEV (reference sequence). CDR3 sequence (DNA): TGTGCCAGCCGCCATGGGGACAATGAGCAGTTCTTC. Translated, it gives CASRHGDNEQFF.

CDR3 residues: CASSAAGTGDASDYGYTF. CDR3 sequence (DNA): TGCGCCAGCAGCGCGGCCGGGACAGGGGACGCCTCGGACTATGGCTACACCTTC. V and J are TRBV5-1 and TRBJ1-2; 10 bases agree with TRBD1. V lost 4 bases and J lost 3; bases outside the gene matches: 15. Germline V lookup: CDR1 SGHRS, CDR2 YFSETQ. The CDR3 contains 18 residues.

This sequence joins TRBV7-2 and TRBJ1-1; possibly TRBD1 for D (6 bases). V was pared by 0 bases and J by 1 base, with 18 bases between. CDR3 length equals 18 residues. CDR1 and CDR2 (germline): SGHTA, FQGNSA. The CDR3 here is CASSLAPRGGRQNTEAFF. In DNA, the CDR3 is TGTGCCAGCAGCTTAGCCCCACGGGGGGGCAGGCAGAACACTGAAGCTTTCTTT.

On this clone itself: Other DNA sequences within the sample encode an identical CDR3. V usage is TRBV28 and J usage is TRBJ1-5, with unresolved D. The V gene's germline CDR1 is MDHEN and CDR2 SYDVKM. Trimming removed 6 bases from V and 1 base from J, with 7 bases in between. The CDR3 loop spans 13 amino acids. The CDR3 protein is CASRAGSNQPQHF. The CDR3, as DNA: TGTGCCAGCAGGGCCGGGAGCAATCAGCCCCAGCATTTT.

The chain uses TRBV24-1 and TRBJ2-1; D is perhaps TRBD1 (5 bases). From germline, CDR1 is KGHDR and CDR2 SFDVKD. Trimming removed 0 bases at V and 8 bases at J, with 7 bases between. This CDR3 has 13 residues. This chain's CDR3 is CATSDLDRHEQFF. The DNA of the CDR3 is TGTGCCACCAGTGATTTGGACAGACATGAGCAGTTCTTC.

The chain couples TRBV5-1 to TRBJ1-4; D gene unclear. The CDR3 spans 13 residues. Trimming removed 4 bases at V and 7 bases at J, with 11 bases between. Germline V gives CDR1 SGHRS, CDR2 YFSETQ. CDR3 protein: CASSVSRGEKLFF. The CDR3 nucleotides read TGCGCCAGCAGCGTCTCGCGGGGTGAAAAACTGTTTTTT. The complete variable domain, with remaining parts taken from reference TRBV5-1 and TRBJ1-4, reads KAGVTQTPRYLIKTRGQQVTLSCSPISGHRSVSWYQQTPGQGLQFLFEYFSETQRNKGNFPGRFSGRQFSNSRSEMNVSTLELGDSALYLCASSVSRGEKLFFGSGTQLSVL.

This clone appeared once. The chain couples TRBV19 to TRBJ2-1; D is tentatively TRBD1 or TRBD2 (6 bases each). With 7 bases removed from V and 4 bases from J, the gap between germline ends came to 14 bases. The CDR3 contains 14 residues. CDR1 and CDR2 from the germline V gene are LNHDA and SQIVND (reference sequence). This chain's CDR3 is CASKRGDLYNEQFF. For the CDR3, the DNA is TGTGCCAGTAAGAGGGGGGACCTTTACAATGAGCAGTTCTTC. The full variable domain, its missing parts supplied by reference TRBV19 and TRBJ2-1, is DGGITQSPKYLFRKEGQNVTLSCEQNLNHDAMYWYRQDPGQGLRLIYYSQIVNDFQKGDIAEGYSVSREKKESFPLTVTSAQKNPTAFYLCASKRGDLYNEQFFGPGTRLTVL.

This clone has more than one count but fewer than ten. The V call is TRBV12-3 or TRBV12-4, the J call TRBJ2-7, with D unresolved. V was trimmed by 5 bases and J by 2 bases, leaving 10 bases between them. This CDR3 has 13 residues. The DNA of the CDR3 is TGTGCCAGCAGTAGAACTCTTACCTACGAGCAGTACTTC. It specifies CASSRTLTYEQYF.

The J gene is TRBJ2-7, the V gene TRBV12-5; D is undetermined. Germline-derived CDR1 and CDR2 are LGHNT and FRNRAP. Trimming cost V 0 bases and J 3 bases, with 18 bases left between them. CDR3 length equals 17 residues. The chain's CDR3 is CASGLVASQARSYEQYF. In DNA, the CDR3 is TGTGCTAGTGGTTTGGTTGCGTCGCAGGCTCGGAGCTACGAGCAGTACTTC.